The 32 T cell receptor beta chains given below trace back to one sample, sequenced in a study of blood T cell repertoires in COVID-19. The repertoire was sequenced with immunoSEQ multiplex PCR; TCRdb's copy has only in-frame clones and lacks some. The profile shows some 300,000 clones, approximately 90% of them singletons. The sequenced sample consisted of PBMCs or T cells enriched from blood (not recorded which). Receptors were obtained from a woman aged 55 to 70 in a cohort exposed to, infected with or recovered from COVID-19 (not recorded which).

The rearrangement uses TRBV10-3 and TRBJ1-1; maybe TRBD1 (6 bases). The V end was cut by 11 bases, the J end by 0 bases, with 13 bases between. Germline CDR1 is ENHRY and CDR2 is SYGVKD. The CDR3 has 13 residues. The CDR3, as DNA: TGTGCCGTTCGGGACATTCTGAACACTGAAGCTTTCTTT. This encodes CAVRDILNTEAFF.

The V call is TRBV7-8, the J call TRBJ1-3; TRBD1 might be the D (5 bases). This CDR3 comprises 19 residues. Per the germline V gene, CDR1 is SGHVS and CDR2 is FQNEAQ. Trimming shortened V by 4 bases and J by 0 bases, and 22 bases separated the two germline ends. The CDR3 DNA follows: TGTGCCAGCAGCTCGCCCGGACATAGGTCTTTTCGCTCTGGAAACACCATATATTTT. Amino acids: CASSSPGHRSFRSGNTIYF.

The rearrangement uses TRBV7-9 and TRBJ1-3, with TRBD1 as a possible D gene (6 bases). CDR3 length: 15 residues. The germline V and J ends were trimmed by 3 bases and 2 bases, with 11 bases remaining between them. From germline, CDR1 is SEHNR and CDR2 FQNEAQ (reference sequence). The CDR3 coding sequence is TGTGCCAGCAGCTTGGGGGGGGCTGCTGGAAACACCATATATTTT. Translation gives CASSLGGAAGNTIYF.

The rearrangement uses TRBV4-1 and TRBJ1-2; D possibly corresponds to TRBD1 (5 bases). CDR1 and CDR2 (germline): MGHRA, YSYEKL. CDR3 length: 17 amino acids. V was cut by 4 bases and J by 4 bases, with 22 bases left in between. CDR3 sequence (DNA): TGCGCCAGCAGCCGCCAAGAGGGAGGGGTTCGCATCTATGGCTACACCTTC. Its protein product is CASSRQEGGVRIYGYTF.

The rearrangement uses TRBV19 and TRBJ1-1, with 7 positions matching TRBD1. The ends lost 3 bases at V and 1 base at J; junction bases unmatched: 5. The CDR3 is 15 amino acids. The germline V gene encodes CDR1 LNHDA and CDR2 SQIVND (reference sequence). The chain's CDR3 is CASSITGTANTEAFF. The DNA for the CDR3 is TGTGCCAGTAGTATCACCGGGACAGCGAACACTGAAGCTTTCTTT. The entire variable domain, with the rest obtained from reference TRBV19 and TRBJ1-1, is as follows: DGGITQSPKYLFRKEGQNVTLSCEQNLNHDAMYWYRQDPGQGLRLIYYSQIVNDFQKGDIAEGYSVSREKKESFPLTVTSAQKNPTAFYLCASSITGTANTEAFFGQGTRLTVV.

The chain uses TRBV27 and TRBJ1-2, with TRBD1 matching 8 bases. The CDR3 length is 14 residues. Germline V gene sequence: CDR1 MNHEY, CDR2 SMNVEV (reference sequence). Trimming removed 3 bases from V and 7 bases from J; junction bases left unmatched: 7. The CDR3, as DNA: TGTGCCAGCAGTTTTCAGGACAGGGTGTCTGGCTACACCTTC. Its protein product is CASSFQDRVSGYTF.

The CDR3 nucleotides read TGTGCCAGCAGCACAACAGGGGGTGTGGAGCCCTACGAGCAGTACTTC. It codes for CASSTTGGVEPYEQYF. V and J are TRBV3-1 (or the pseudogene TRBV3-2) and TRBJ2-7; TRBD1 aligns across 8 bases. V lost 5 bases to trimming and J lost 2 bases; unmatched junction nucleotides: 11. This CDR3 spans 16 amino acids. Germline V gene sequence: CDR1 LGHDT, CDR2 YNNKEL (reference sequence).

The CDR3 loop reads CATSGPGQVDSGANVLTF. The CDR3 DNA reads as TGTGCCACCAGTGGCCCGGGACAGGTTGACTCTGGGGCCAACGTCCTGACTTTC. The V gene is TRBV24-1, the J gene TRBJ2-6, with TRBD1 matching 8 bases. Germline trimming cut 5 bases from V and 0 bases from J; bases unmatched to any gene: 8. The germline V gene encodes CDR1 KGHDR and CDR2 SFDVKD. The CDR3 length is 18 residues.

The gene calls are TRBV30 and TRBJ1-2, with D hard to call. The germline V gene has CDR1 GTSNPN and CDR2 SVGIG (reference sequence). This CDR3 is 12 amino acids long. The ends were cut back, 2 bases at V and 5 bases at J, with 9 bases in the middle. As DNA, the CDR3 is TGTGCCTGGAGTACCACGGGGTATGGCTACACCTTC. It translates to CAWSTTGYGYTF.

This chain joins TRBV6-5 and TRBJ1-6, with a weak D call TRBD1 (6 bases). The CDR3 consists of 13 residues. CDR1 and CDR2 from the germline V gene are MNHEY and SVGAGI. Trimming stripped 7 bases from V and 11 bases from J, with 15 bases between. CDR3 DNA sequence: TGTGCCAGCACAGGCAGGGGTCTTACACCCCTCCACTTT. Protein product: CASTGRGLTPLHF.

This clone was seen a few times. V and J are TRBV5-1 and TRBJ2-1; 7 nucleotides line up with TRBD2. Germline CDR1 and CDR2: SGHRS and YFSETQ. The CDR3 totals 16 residues. J gave up 7 bases and V 2 bases, and 12 bases lay outside the gene matches. CDR3 DNA sequence: TGCGCCAGCAGCTTTGGCATTGGCGGGAGCACAAATGAGCAGTTCTTC. This encodes CASSFGIGGSTNEQFF.

Only a few counts were recorded for this clone. The chain recombines TRBV28 with TRBJ1-5; D is unresolved. Looked up from germline, CDR1 is MDHEN and CDR2 is SYDVKM. V was clipped by 5 bases and J by 9 bases, with 17 bases between them. This CDR3 is built from 14 residues. This CDR3 reads CASSPIPTLGPQHF. CDR3 bases: TGTGCCAGCAGTCCGATCCCAACTCTCGGGCCCCAGCATTTT.

The V gene is TRBV4-1, the J gene TRBJ2-3, with 8 bases lining up with TRBD2. V was clipped by 6 bases and J by 0 bases; unmatched bases: 5. Looked up from germline, CDR1 is MGHRA and CDR2 is YSYEKL. This CDR3 is built from 15 residues. The CDR3 DNA sequence: TGCGCCAGCAGATATAGCGGGATGAGCACAGATACGCAGTATTTT. This translates into CASRYSGMSTDTQYF.

CDR3 bases: TGTGCCAGCAGTTTCATTCCCGGAGAGTTTTTT. Its translation is CASSFIPGEFF. V is TRBV28 and J is TRBJ2-2; unclear D gene. Germline loops: CDR1 MDHEN, CDR2 SYDVKM. The CDR3 extends over 11 amino acids. Trimming took 3 bases from V and 16 from J, leaving 12 bases between them.

The gene calls are TRBV3-1 (or the pseudogene TRBV3-2) and TRBJ2-7, with D possibly being TRBD2 (5 bases). V dropped 4 bases and J dropped 0 bases, with 13 bases sitting between them. This CDR3 is 15 amino acids long. Germline V gene sequence: CDR1 LGHDT, CDR2 YNNKEL (reference sequence). CDR3 DNA sequence: TGTGCCAGCAGCCTCAGGACTGCTAGCTCCTACGAGCAGTACTTC. Amino acid sequence: CASSLRTASSYEQYF.

This chain links TRBV28 with TRBJ1-3, with TRBD1 identical over 7 bases. With 10 bases clipped from V and 4 bases from J, the junction kept 10 bases outside the gene matches. Germline CDR1 and CDR2: MDHEN and SYDVKM. This CDR3 region has 14 residues. CDR3 residues: CATTGVTQGNTIYF. The CDR3 coding sequence is TGTGCCACTACAGGGGTAACGCAGGGAAACACCATATATTTT.

This chain uses TRBV5-1 with TRBJ1-6, with TRBD1 matching over 7 bases. Germline assignment: CDR1 SGHRS and CDR2 YFSETQ. V dropped 4 bases and J dropped 7; count of bases not matched to a gene: 8. This CDR3 contains 15 residues. The CDR3 sequence is CASSTGTDENSPLHF. The CDR3 bases are TGCGCCAGCAGCACCGGGACAGATGAAAATTCACCCCTCCACTTT. The full variable domain, with the rest looked up from reference TRBV5-1 and TRBJ1-6, is KAGVTQTPRYLIKTRGQQVTLSCSPISGHRSVSWYQQTPGQGLQFLFEYFSETQRNKGNFPGRFSGRQFSNSRSEMNVSTLELGDSALYLCASSTGTDENSPLHFGNGTRLTVT.

This clone occurred once. This chain uses TRBV3-1 (or the pseudogene TRBV3-2) with TRBJ2-1, with TRBD2 as a possible D gene (6 bases). Trimming shortened V by 0 bases and J by 2 bases, and 14 bases separated the two germline ends. Germline loops: CDR1 LGHDT, CDR2 YNNKEL (reference sequence). The CDR3 has 17 amino acids. As DNA, the CDR3 is TGTGCCAGCAGCCAAGATTCTGGGGGAGGTGCCTACAATGAGCAGTTCTTC. Its translation: CASSQDSGGGAYNEQFF.

V gene TRBV28 combines with J gene TRBJ2-7, with D perhaps matching TRBD1 (6 bases). This CDR3 comprises 15 residues. The V end lost 2 bases, the J end lost 0 bases, and 11 bases lay between the germline ends. Per germline, CDR1 MDHEN and CDR2 SYDVKM. CDR3 nucleotide sequence: TGTGCCAGCAGTTTAACATCCAGGGGCTCCTACGAGCAGTACTTC. Translation gives CASSLTSRGSYEQYF.

This chain links TRBV5-4 with TRBJ2-1; TRBD2 matches 12 bases. From germline, CDR1 is SGHNT and CDR2 YYREEE (reference sequence). V lost 2 bases, J lost 7 bases, and 4 bases stayed unmatched. The CDR3 extends over 15 amino acids. The chain's CDR3 is CASSFGTSGSNEQFF. The CDR3 region has the DNA TGTGCCAGCAGCTTCGGGACTAGCGGGTCAAATGAGCAGTTCTTC.

The rearrangement uses TRBV27 and TRBJ2-5, with 9 bases aligning to TRBD2. Unmatched junction bases numbered 12, after V lost 5 bases and J lost 2 bases. Germline CDR1 is MNHEY and CDR2 is SMNVEV (reference sequence). This CDR3 has 17 amino acids. The CDR3 reads CASSPVRLAAVQETQYF. The CDR3 DNA reads as TGTGCCAGCAGTCCTGTCCGACTAGCGGCTGTTCAAGAGACCCAGTACTTC.

The chain is built from TRBV11-2 and TRBJ2-1; 8 nucleotides line up with TRBD2. CDR1 SGHAT and CDR2 FQNNGV come from the germline V gene. The CDR3 runs 13 residues. Trimming took 5 bases from V and 10 from J; bases not matched to a gene: 7. Here the CDR3 reads CASSPQAGAEQFF. The CDR3 DNA is TGTGCCAGCAGCCCCCAAGCGGGGGCGGAGCAGTTCTTC.

The chain has TRBV11-1 and TRBJ2-7; 9 bases align to TRBD1. This CDR3 comprises 16 residues. J was trimmed by 0 bases and V by 4 bases; bases with no gene match: 7. Per germline, CDR1 SGHAT and CDR2 FQDESV (reference sequence). The CDR3 DNA reads as TGTGCCAGCAGCTCGAGAGACAGGGGGTTCTCCTACGAGCAGTACTTC. Encoded protein: CASSSRDRGFSYEQYF.

This chain joins TRBV7-3 and TRBJ2-1, with 11 bases matching TRBD2. Germline V CDR1 and CDR2: SGHTA, FQGTGA. With 5 bases clipped from V and 7 bases from J, the junction kept 13 bases outside the gene matches. The CDR3 has 17 amino acids. In DNA form, the CDR3 reads TGTGCCAGCAGCCTTCGGGCGGGACTAGCGGTTAGAAATGAGCAGTTCTTC. This gives the protein CASSLRAGLAVRNEQFF.

V usage is TRBV11-2 and J usage is TRBJ1-6; D not resolved. The length of the CDR3 is 14 residues. The V gene's germline CDR1 is SGHAT and CDR2 FQNNGV. V lost 1 base to trimming and J lost 4 bases, with 5 bases between them. The CDR3 loop reads CASSLGHYNSPLHF. The DNA of the CDR3 is TGTGCCAGCAGCTTAGGTCATTATAATTCACCCCTCCACTTT.

In its sample, this clone was seen once. This sequence joins TRBV11-2 and TRBJ1-1; unclear D gene. Trimming took off 4 bases at V and 4 bases at J, with 10 bases between the two ends. The CDR3 runs 13 residues. Germline V gene data show CDR1 as SGHAT and CDR2 as FQNNGV. The CDR3 DNA sequence: TGTGCCAGCAGCTCGCGGGAGGGCACTGAAGCTTTCTTT. Translated, it gives CASSSREGTEAFF. Full variable domain (outside the CDR3, taken from reference TRBV11-2 and TRBJ1-1): EAGVAQSPRYKIIEKRQSVAFWCNPISGHATLYWYQQILGQGPKLLIQFQNNGVVDDSQLPKDRFSAERLKGVDSTLKIQPAKLEDSAVYLCASSSREGTEAFFGQGTRLTVV.

This chain links TRBV9 with TRBJ1-3, with TRBD1 matching over 9 bases. Germline V gene lookup returns CDR1 SGDLS and CDR2 YYNGEE. V lost 7 bases to trimming and J lost 2 bases; unmatched junction nucleotides: 1. The CDR3 totals 13 residues. The CDR3 reads CASGTGTGNTIYF. The CDR3 DNA is TGTGCCAGCGGGACAGGGACTGGAAACACCATATATTTT.

The V call is TRBV15, the J call TRBJ2-6; no firm D call. The V gene's germline CDR1 is LNHNV and CDR2 YYDKDF (reference sequence). This CDR3 spans 16 amino acids. V was pared by 1 base and J by 0 bases, with 7 bases between. The chain's CDR3 is CATSRGFGSGANVLTF. The CDR3 nucleotides are TGTGCCACCAGCAGAGGATTCGGCTCTGGGGCCAACGTCCTGACTTTC.

As concerns this clone: Other DNA sequences in the same sample also yield this CDR3. V usage is TRBV28 and J usage is TRBJ2-7; 7 positions match TRBD1. V lost 3 bases, J lost 4 bases, and 6 bases stayed unmatched. Germline loops: CDR1 MDHEN, CDR2 SYDVKM. The CDR3 is made up of 14 amino acids. CDR3 sequence (DNA): TGTGCCAGCAGTTTTAGGGGGCGCGGATACGAGCAGTACTTC. Encoded protein: CASSFRGRGYEQYF.

With regard to this clone: The identical CDR3 is also encoded by other nucleotide sequences in the sample. J is TRBJ2-7 and V is TRBV7-3, with 9 bases that match TRBD1. The V gene's germline CDR1 is SGHTA and CDR2 FQGTGA. This CDR3 is 13 amino acids long. V shed 2 bases and J 4 bases; nucleotides not matched to a gene: 0. This CDR3 reads CASSLDRGYEQYF. DNA for the CDR3: TGTGCCAGCAGCTTAGACAGGGGGTACGAGCAGTACTTC.

The chain couples TRBV7-9 to TRBJ2-3; TRBD2 matches 7 bases. The germline V gene has CDR1 SEHNR and CDR2 FQNEAQ (reference sequence). This CDR3 spans 15 amino acids. The J segment lost 0 bases and the V segment lost 7 bases, leaving 7 bases of the junction unmatched. CDR3 sequence: CASTVFSGSTDTQYF. Here the CDR3 DNA reads TGTGCCAGCACCGTTTTTAGCGGGAGCACAGATACGCAGTATTTT.

At least ten counts were recorded for this clone. The same CDR3 arises from other DNA sequences in this sample as well. The rearrangement links TRBV5-1 to TRBJ1-1; a possible D gene is TRBD1 (5 bases). The CDR3 loop spans 14 amino acids. V was trimmed by 2 bases and J by 0 bases, leaving 8 bases between them. Germline V gene lookup returns CDR1 SGHRS and CDR2 YFSETQ. The CDR3 region is CASSFKDMNTEAFF. In nucleotides, the CDR3 is TGCGCCAGCAGCTTTAAGGACATGAACACTGAAGCTTTCTTT.